Listed below are T cell receptor beta chains from one sample, sequenced in a study of T cell changes during pregnancy in multiple sclerosis. Profiling relied on immunoSEQ multiplex PCR, and the TCRdb table lists in-frame clones only, not all of them. The profile shows approximately 21,000 clones, more than 85% of them singletons. Sequenced here: CD8+ T cells from peripheral blood mononuclear cells, sampled in the first trimester of pregnancy. These receptors came from a female donor with multiple sclerosis, enrolled in a pregnancy study. Each CDR3 is given with its conserved first and last residue. Fields, in order: J gene, V gene, clone size, D gene, CDR3 protein, CDR3 DNA. A D gene is named only where the DNA matches it firmly. The size entry is marked missing in some rows and otherwise reads once, few, many or a size class.

J gene: TRBJ2-5
V gene: TRBV5-4
clone size: NA
D gene: NA
CDR3 protein: CASSPVGGETQYF
CDR3 DNA: TGTGCCAGCAGCCCCGTGGGGGGAGAGACCCAGTACTTC

J gene: TRBJ2-3
V gene: TRBV9
clone size: NA
D gene: TRBD2
CDR3 protein: CASSASFSGRATDTQYF
CDR3 DNA: TGTGCCAGCAGCGCGTCCTTTAGCGGGAGGGCGACAGATACGCAGTATTTT

J gene: TRBJ2-7
V gene: TRBV18
clone size: NA
D gene: TRBD2
CDR3 protein: CASSPGTSGRPAHEQYF
CDR3 DNA: TGTGCCAGCTCACCAGGCACTAGCGGGAGGCCTGCCCACGAGCAGTACTTC

J gene: TRBJ2-3
V gene: TRBV11-2
clone size: NA
D gene: NA
CDR3 protein: CASSLVTGDTDTQYF
CDR3 DNA: TGTGCCAGCAGCTTAGTAACGGGAGACACAGATACGCAGTATTTT

J gene: TRBJ2-7
V gene: TRBV13
clone size: once
D gene: TRBD2
CDR3 protein: CASSQRGEGLFQQYF
CDR3 DNA: TGTGCCAGCAGCCAACGCGGGGAGGGCCTATTCCAGCAGTACTTC

J gene: TRBJ2-3
V gene: TRBV6-5
clone size: NA
D gene: NA
CDR3 protein: CASSYAGPTDTQYF
CDR3 DNA: TGTGCCAGCAGTTACGCGGGGCCCACAGATACGCAGTATTTT

J gene: TRBJ1-1
V gene: TRBV4-1
clone size: once
D gene: TRBD1
CDR3 protein: CASSQEGWGQHEAFF
CDR3 DNA: TGCGCCAGCAGCCAAGAGGGTTGGGGACAGCATGAAGCTTTCTTT

J gene: TRBJ1-1
V gene: TRBV7-9
clone size: NA
D gene: NA
CDR3 protein: CASSLDRAANTEAFF
CDR3 DNA: TGTGCCAGCAGCTTAGACAGGGCGGCGAACACTGAAGCTTTCTTT

J gene: TRBJ1-4
V gene: TRBV9
clone size: few
D gene: TRBD1
CDR3 protein: CASSVQGWSGEKLFF
CDR3 DNA: TGTGCCAGCAGTGTACAGGGGTGGAGTGGTGAAAAACTGTTTTTT

J gene: TRBJ2-7
V gene: TRBV29-1
clone size: NA
D gene: TRBD1
CDR3 protein: CSVETGQETYEQYF
CDR3 DNA: TGCAGCGTTGAAACGGGACAGGAGACCTACGAGCAGTACTTC

J gene: TRBJ2-2
V gene: TRBV11-2
clone size: NA
D gene: NA
CDR3 protein: CASSSVRTGELFF
CDR3 DNA: TGTGCCAGCAGCTCCGTGAGAACCGGGGAGCTGTTTTTT

J gene: TRBJ2-2
V gene: TRBV27
clone size: few
D gene: NA
CDR3 protein: CASSLQDTGELFF
CDR3 DNA: TGTGCCAGCAGTTTACAGGACACCGGGGAGCTGTTTTTT

J gene: TRBJ2-5
V gene: TRBV25-1
clone size: NA
D gene: NA
CDR3 protein: CASSEGLAEYQETQYF
CDR3 DNA: TGTGCCAGCAGTGAGGGATTAGCGGAGTACCAAGAGACCCAGTACTTC

J gene: TRBJ2-1
V gene: TRBV7-9
clone size: few
D gene: TRBD2
CDR3 protein: CASSTPIAGVFNEQFF
CDR3 DNA: TGTGCCAGCAGCACCCCGATAGCGGGAGTATTCAATGAGCAGTTCTTC

J gene: TRBJ2-2
V gene: TRBV6-4
clone size: NA
D gene: NA
CDR3 protein: CASSGGVDTGELFF
CDR3 DNA: TGTGCCAGCAGTGGCGGGGTGGACACCGGGGAGCTGTTTTTT

J gene: TRBJ2-1
V gene: TRBV7-9
clone size: NA
D gene: TRBD2
CDR3 protein: CASHLAGGYNEQFF
CDR3 DNA: TGTGCCAGTCACTTAGCGGGAGGGTACAATGAGCAGTTCTTC

J gene: TRBJ2-5
V gene: TRBV9
clone size: NA
D gene: NA
CDR3 protein: CASSPRPGETQYF
CDR3 DNA: TGTGCCAGCAGCCCCCGGCCAGGAGAGACCCAGTACTTC

J gene: TRBJ1-5
V gene: TRBV27
clone size: once
D gene: NA
CDR3 protein: CASSLSGTNQPQHF
CDR3 DNA: TGTGCCAGCAGTTTGTCAGGCACTAATCAGCCCCAGCATTTT

J gene: TRBJ1-4
V gene: TRBV18
clone size: NA
D gene: NA
CDR3 protein: CASSPLSGGNNEKLFF
CDR3 DNA: TGTGCCAGCTCACCACTATCCGGGGGGAATAATGAAAAACTGTTTTTT

J gene: TRBJ2-7
V gene: TRBV4-3
clone size: NA
D gene: TRBD1
CDR3 protein: CASSQSGQGGSYEQYF
CDR3 DNA: TGCGCCAGCAGTCAATCCGGACAGGGTGGGAGCTACGAGCAGTACTTC

J gene: TRBJ2-3
V gene: TRBV4-2
clone size: NA
D gene: TRBD2
CDR3 protein: CASSRAGDLSDTQYF
CDR3 DNA: TGTGCCAGCAGCCGAGCGGGAGACCTTTCAGATACGCAGTATTTT

J gene: TRBJ1-2
V gene: TRBV2
clone size: once
D gene: NA
CDR3 protein: CASSPRGPVSYGYTF
CDR3 DNA: TGTGCCAGCAGCCCGCGGGGTCCAGTCTCCTATGGCTACACCTTC

J gene: TRBJ2-7
V gene: TRBV11-3
clone size: NA
D gene: TRBD2
CDR3 protein: CASSLVQRGTYEQYF
CDR3 DNA: TGTGCCAGCAGCCTCGTCCAGCGGGGTACCTACGAGCAGTACTTC

J gene: TRBJ2-7
V gene: TRBV11-2
clone size: NA
D gene: TRBD2
CDR3 protein: CASTTRPGGVEQYF
CDR3 DNA: TGTGCCAGCACCACTCGGCCGGGGGGGGTCGAGCAGTACTTC

J gene: TRBJ1-5
V gene: TRBV4-1
clone size: NA
D gene: TRBD1
CDR3 protein: CASSSRRGRQPQHF
CDR3 DNA: TGCGCCAGCAGCAGCCGCAGGGGGCGTCAGCCCCAGCATTTT

J gene: TRBJ2-7
V gene: TRBV27
clone size: NA
D gene: NA
CDR3 protein: CASSLGAASYEQYF
CDR3 DNA: TGTGCCAGCAGTTTAGGGGCTGCCTCCTACGAGCAGTACTTC

J gene: TRBJ2-3
V gene: TRBV4-1
clone size: NA
D gene: NA
CDR3 protein: CASSHRLASTDTQYF
CDR3 DNA: TGCGCCAGCAGCCATCGTCTAGCGAGCACAGATACGCAGTATTTT

J gene: TRBJ2-1
V gene: TRBV4-2
clone size: NA
D gene: NA
CDR3 protein: CASSARLSNEQFF
CDR3 DNA: TGTGCCAGCAGCGCCCGTCTAAGTAATGAGCAGTTCTTC

J gene: TRBJ2-1
V gene: TRBV4-1
clone size: NA
D gene: TRBD2
CDR3 protein: CASSQYSGNPYNEQFF
CDR3 DNA: TGCGCCAGCAGCCAATACAGCGGGAACCCTTACAATGAGCAGTTCTTC

J gene: TRBJ2-1
V gene: TRBV7-2
clone size: NA
D gene: TRBD2
CDR3 protein: CASGGSEQFF
CDR3 DNA: TGTGCCTCGGGGGGGTCTGAGCAGTTCTTC

J gene: TRBJ2-3
V gene: TRBV28
clone size: NA
D gene: NA
CDR3 protein: CASSFYRTPSTDTQYF
CDR3 DNA: TGTGCCAGCAGTTTCTACAGGACCCCTAGCACAGATACGCAGTATTTT

J gene: TRBJ2-1
V gene: TRBV19
clone size: NA
D gene: TRBD2
CDR3 protein: CASSAFGTSGYNEQFF
CDR3 DNA: TGTGCCAGTAGTGCCTTCGGGACTAGCGGGTACAATGAGCAGTTCTTC

J gene: TRBJ2-1
V gene: TRBV9
clone size: NA
D gene: TRBD1
CDR3 protein: CASSADRANEQFF
CDR3 DNA: TGTGCCAGCAGCGCGGACAGGGCTAATGAGCAGTTCTTC

J gene: TRBJ1-1
V gene: TRBV14
clone size: NA
D gene: TRBD1
CDR3 protein: CASSHTGQGYTEAFF
CDR3 DNA: TGTGCCAGCAGCCACACCGGACAGGGGTACACTGAAGCTTTCTTT

J gene: TRBJ2-7
V gene: TRBV30
clone size: NA
D gene: NA
CDR3 protein: CAWSVPSASSYEQYF
CDR3 DNA: TGTGCCTGGAGTGTACCTAGCGCTAGCTCCTACGAGCAGTACTTC

J gene: TRBJ1-2
V gene: TRBV15
clone size: NA
D gene: TRBD1
CDR3 protein: CATSTPTGEGYGYTF
CDR3 DNA: TGTGCCACCAGCACTCCGACAGGGGAGGGATATGGCTACACCTTC

J gene: TRBJ2-5
V gene: TRBV19
clone size: NA
D gene: TRBD1
CDR3 protein: CASKRNRGETQYF
CDR3 DNA: TGTGCCAGTAAACGTAACAGGGGAGAGACCCAGTACTTC

J gene: TRBJ2-3
V gene: TRBV6-4
clone size: few
D gene: TRBD2
CDR3 protein: CASSQNLADSTDTQYF
CDR3 DNA: TGTGCCAGCAGTCAAAACCTAGCGGATAGCACAGATACGCAGTATTTT

J gene: TRBJ2-7
V gene: TRBV4-1
clone size: NA
D gene: TRBD2
CDR3 protein: CASSQALGGRIYEQYF
CDR3 DNA: TGCGCCAGCAGCCAGGCTTTGGGCGGGAGGATCTACGAGCAGTACTTC

J gene: TRBJ2-3
V gene: TRBV19
clone size: NA
D gene: TRBD1
CDR3 protein: CASSMGTGESDTQYF
CDR3 DNA: TGTGCCAGTAGTATGGGGACAGGGGAATCAGATACGCAGTATTTT